The rows below give T cell receptor beta chains drawn from one sample of a study of shared clonotypes between healthy human individuals. Profiling relied on immunoSEQ multiplex PCR, and the TCRdb table lists in-frame clones only, not all of them. The sample records hundreds of thousands of clones, roughly 98% being singletons. Sequences were obtained from naive CD8+ T cells sorted from blood. The source of these receptors is a man under 40 in good health. Each CDR3 is given with its conserved first and last residue. The D gene is left open where the match is weak. For some rows the clone size is stated as once, few or many, or as a class when expanded; others skip it.

J gene,D gene,clone size,V gene,CDR3 DNA,CDR3 protein
TRBJ2-5,TRBD2,NA,TRBV10-3,TGTGCCATCAGTGATGGGACTAGCGGGAGACAGGAGACCCAGTACTTC,CAISDGTSGRQETQYF
TRBJ2-1,TRBD2,NA,TRBV28,TGTGCCAGCAGTTTAATCCAGCAAATAGCGGGAGGCCACAATGAGCAGTTCTTC,CASSLIQQIAGGHNEQFF
TRBJ2-3,NA,NA,TRBV7-7,TGTGCCAGCAGTCACCCGGGGGATACGCAGTATTTT,CASSHPGDTQYF
TRBJ2-7,TRBD1,few,TRBV5-6,TGTGCCAGCAGCTGGACAGGTTACGAGCAGTACTTC,CASSWTGYEQYF
TRBJ1-1,NA,NA,TRBV7-9,TGTGCCAGCAGCTTAGTTCAGGGCGTGGCCACTGAAGCTTTCTTT,CASSLVQGVATEAFF
TRBJ1-2,NA,once,TRBV2,TGTGCCAGCAGTGAACCGGGGACCAGCTACACCTTC,CASSEPGTSYTF
TRBJ2-7,TRBD1,NA,TRBV29-1,TGCAGCGTTGAAGAACCGGGACAGACCTACGAGCAGTACTTC,CSVEEPGQTYEQYF
TRBJ2-1,TRBD2,NA,TRBV19,TGTGCCAGTAGTCCAGGGACTAGCGGGAGCTGGGCCCACTACAATGAGCAGTTCTTC,CASSPGTSGSWAHYNEQFF
TRBJ1-2,NA,NA,TRBV6-5,TGTGCCAGCAGTGACGTCGAGGGATCCGGCTACACCTTC,CASSDVEGSGYTF
TRBJ2-1,NA,NA,TRBV29-1,TGCAGCGCCGAGGTCCCTAGAACAGTCAATGAGCAGTTCTTC,CSAEVPRTVNEQFF
TRBJ1-5,TRBD1,NA,TRBV4-1,TGCGCCAGCAGCGGACAGGGAAATCAGCCCCAGCATTTT,CASSGQGNQPQHF
TRBJ2-2,NA,NA,TRBV5-4,TGTGCCAGCAGCTGGGGGGCCGGGGAGCTGTTTTTT,CASSWGAGELFF
TRBJ1-2,TRBD1,NA,TRBV4-3,TGCGCCAGCAGTCGGGGGACAGGGGGGGACTATGGCTACACCTTC,CASSRGTGGDYGYTF
TRBJ2-7,TRBD2,NA,TRBV29-1,TGCAGCGTCTCTTTAGCGGGGGGTTCCTACGAGCAGTACTTC,CSVSLAGGSYEQYF
TRBJ2-5,TRBD2,NA,TRBV7-2,TGTGCCAGCAGCAGGCCGGGGCTAGCGGTCCGGGCTGGCCAAGAGACCCAGTACTTC,CASSRPGLAVRAGQETQYF
TRBJ2-7,NA,NA,TRBV9,TGTGCCAGCAGCGTTTTTGGAGGCTCCTACGAGCAGTACTTC,CASSVFGGSYEQYF
TRBJ1-2,NA,NA,TRBV28,TGTGCCAGCAGTACACCCGTCCGACAGGCAAACTATGGCTACACCTTC,CASSTPVRQANYGYTF
TRBJ2-3,NA,NA,TRBV9,TGTGCCAGCAGCGTAGAGGGACGGGCAAAAGATACGCAGTATTTT,CASSVEGRAKDTQYF
TRBJ2-1,NA,NA,TRBV15,TGTGCCACCAGCAGAGCTGGGGCCGGAGGGCGGGAGCAGTTCTTC,CATSRAGAGGREQFF
TRBJ2-7,NA,NA,TRBV7-8,TGTGCCAGCAGCCAAACGCCAGGGGGGGCCTACGAGCAGTACTTC,CASSQTPGGAYEQYF
TRBJ1-4,TRBD1,NA,TRBV18,TGTGCCAGCTCACCCAAACAGGGGGCTTCACTGTTTTTT,CASSPKQGASLFF
TRBJ2-2,NA,NA,TRBV18,TGTGCCAGCTCACCACTTGCGGGAAGCCGCACCGGGGAGCTGTTTTTT,CASSPLAGSRTGELFF
TRBJ2-2,NA,NA,TRBV7-6,TGTGCCAGCAGCGGAGGCACCGGGGAGCTGTTTTTT,CASSGGTGELFF
TRBJ2-1,NA,NA,TRBV11-2,TGTGCCAGCGGCAGAGCCTACAATGAGCAGTTCTTC,CASGRAYNEQFF
TRBJ2-7,NA,NA,TRBV5-4,TGTGCCAGCAGCTGGGGCGCCGAGCAGTACTTC,CASSWGAEQYF
TRBJ2-7,NA,NA,TRBV27,TGTGCCAGCAGTTTATCGGCGAGACCTCCAGGCTACGAGCAGTACTTC,CASSLSARPPGYEQYF
TRBJ2-1,NA,NA,TRBV18,TGTGCCAGCTCACCCACAGAAGCCTACAATGAGCAGTTCTTC,CASSPTEAYNEQFF
TRBJ2-1,NA,NA,TRBV28,TGTGCCAGCAGTCAGCCGATGAGCTCCTACAATGAGCAGTTCTTC,CASSQPMSSYNEQFF
TRBJ2-2,NA,NA,TRBV6-6,TGTGCCAGCAGTTACCTAAAACCGGGTACCGGGGAGCTGTTTTTT,CASSYLKPGTGELFF
TRBJ2-7,NA,NA,TRBV27,TGTGCCAGCAGTTTCAGGACACCATACGAGCAGTACTTC,CASSFRTPYEQYF
TRBJ2-1,NA,NA,TRBV28,TGTGCCAGCAGTTTATTGGGATCGAGTGTGAGTGAGCAGTTCTTC,CASSLLGSSVSEQFF
TRBJ1-2,TRBD1,NA,TRBV29-1,TGCAGCGTTGATACAGGGGCCAACTATGGCTACACCTTC,CSVDTGANYGYTF
TRBJ2-3,TRBD2,NA,TRBV7-9,TGTGCCAGCAGCACAACGGGACTAGCGGGAGGTCGAGATACGCAGTATTTT,CASSTTGLAGGRDTQYF
TRBJ1-1,TRBD1,NA,TRBV29-1,TGCAGCCTACGACAGGGGAACACTGAAGCTTTCTTT,CSLRQGNTEAFF
TRBJ2-5,TRBD2,NA,TRBV4-1,TGCGCCAGCAGCCACTTAACCGGAGCGGGAGGCTCCCAAGAGACCCAGTACTTC,CASSHLTGAGGSQETQYF
TRBJ2-3,TRBD2,NA,TRBV7-9,TGTGCCAGCAGCCTCCCTAGCGGACAACACCTAACTCGTTTGGATACGCAGTATTTT,CASSLPSGQHLTRLDTQYF
TRBJ2-3,NA,NA,TRBV11-2,TGTGCCAGCAGCTTAGTTCGGCAGTGGGATACGCAGTATTTT,CASSLVRQWDTQYF
TRBJ2-1,TRBD2,NA,TRBV18,TGTGCCAGCTCACAAGAGACTAGCGGGAGTGAGAATGAGCAGTTCTTC,CASSQETSGSENEQFF
TRBJ2-1,NA,NA,TRBV10-2,TGCGCCAGCAGTGACGAGGTGGCCTCTGCCAATGAGCAGTTCTTC,CASSDEVASANEQFF
TRBJ1-3,NA,NA,TRBV12-2,TGTGCAAGTCGCAGTCGGGACGTAGACAGGTCCCCATTCTCTGGAAACACCATATATTTT,CASRSRDVDRSPFSGNTIYF
TRBJ1-2,NA,NA,TRBV27,TGTGCCAGCAGTTTAAAGCCCCTAGCAGGGGTTAACTATGGCTACACCTTC,CASSLKPLAGVNYGYTF
TRBJ2-1,TRBD2,NA,TRBV29-1,TGCAGCGTTGGTGGACTAGCGGGAAACAATGAGCAGTTCTTC,CSVGGLAGNNEQFF
TRBJ2-1,NA,NA,TRBV27,TGTGCCAGCAGTTTGAGTCGGAGGGGCAATGAGCAGTTCTTC,CASSLSRRGNEQFF
TRBJ2-2,TRBD2,NA,TRBV7-9,TGTGCCAGCAGCTTAGTTGGGAGGGGCCCCCGGGAGCTGTTTTTT,CASSLVGRGPRELFF
TRBJ2-7,NA,NA,TRBV5-1,TGCGCCAGCAGCCCCCGGGACACCAGATCCTACGAGCAGTACTTC,CASSPRDTRSYEQYF
TRBJ2-1,NA,NA,TRBV10-3,TGTGCCATCAGTGAGTACGTGGGAGTCCCGAGCAATGAGCAGTTCTTC,CAISEYVGVPSNEQFF
TRBJ2-7,TRBD2,NA,TRBV6-5,TGTGCCAGCAGTTTGGTAGCGGGGACCTCCTACGAGCAGTACTTC,CASSLVAGTSYEQYF
TRBJ2-7,NA,NA,TRBV27,TGTGCCAGCAGGGACGACAGTCCTCTCCTCTACGAGCAGTACTTC,CASRDDSPLLYEQYF
TRBJ2-7,NA,NA,TRBV7-6,TGTGCCAGCAGCAATCAGGGAGGCCAGGGTAAGGAGCAGTACTTC,CASSNQGGQGKEQYF
TRBJ1-5,NA,NA,TRBV27,TGTGCCAGCAGTTTATTATCTCAGGGAGCAAGCAATCAGCCCCAGCATTTT,CASSLLSQGASNQPQHF
TRBJ2-5,NA,NA,TRBV11-2,TGTGCCAGCAGCGCAGCTAGCGAGCAAGAGACCCAGTACTTC,CASSAASEQETQYF
TRBJ2-1,NA,NA,TRBV18,TGTGCCAGCTCCCACTGGGGGGGGCTGGACAATGAGCAGTTCTTC,CASSHWGGLDNEQFF
TRBJ2-1,TRBD2,NA,TRBV7-9,TGTGCCAGCAGCCCACCGCCCGGGACTAGTATGCATGAGCAGTTCTTC,CASSPPPGTSMHEQFF
TRBJ2-1,NA,NA,TRBV7-9,TGTGCCAGCAGCTCAACCTACAATGAGCAGTTCTTC,CASSSTYNEQFF